What follows describes a single T cell receptor beta chain. Its cognate antigen is unknown. Germline and junction disagree at one end, which may indicate a read error. Read sequence stops 3 residues before the CDR3 end, and the germline J gene provides the missing end. Other DNA variants within this sample encode the same CDR3. This record comes from a study of T cells in women clearing cervical HPV infection. At the level of the study: No precancer developed; the control's incident HPV16 infection cleared within 12 months. Study outcomes and limitations: CIN3+ cases had significantly higher TCR repertoire richness than controls, but evenness did not differ.

This CDR3 region has 12 residues. CDR1 is ENHRY and CDR2 is SYGVKD in the germline V gene. The table came from immunoSEQ multiplex PCR; TCRdb's copy has only in-frame clones and leaves some out. This sample's table has tens of thousands of clones. The chain recombines TRBV10-3 with TRBJ1-3, with 7 positions matching TRBD1. This TCR derives from a woman aged 18 to 75 with a cervical HPV16 infection that either progressed to CIN3+ or cleared (not recorded which). The sequencing input was blood buffy coat. The covered CDR3 bases are TGTGCCATCGGAAACAGGGGAAACACG. It yields the protein CAIGNRGNT. The whole CDR3 reads CAIGNRGNTIYF.